This TCR beta chain was captured by sequencing in a study of blood T cell repertoires in COVID-19. The V and J ends lost 2 bases and 0 bases respectively, with 8 bases between them. This CDR3 has 16 residues. CDR1 is ENHRY and CDR2 is SYGVKD in the germline V gene. The table came from immunoSEQ multiplex PCR; TCRdb's copy has only in-frame clones and leaves some out. Among about 350,000 clones listed, 88% were seen once. The specimen sequenced was PBMCs or T cells enriched from blood (not recorded which). The chain couples TRBV10-3 to TRBJ1-6; D call uncertain. This clonotype was obtained from a young woman who had been exposed to COVID-19. The CDR3 protein is CAISEEGLSYNSPLHF. The CDR3 DNA follows: TGTGCCATCAGTGAGGAGGGCCTCTCCTATAATTCACCCCTCCACTTT.